This entry is about one T cell receptor beta chain. This entry belongs to a study of PD-1 blockade in classical Hodgkin lymphoma. Clones were read by immunoSEQ multiplex PCR, and TCRdb kept only the in-frame ones, dropping some. The data show some 58,000 clones, 91% seen once. CDR3 length: 16 residues. V was pared by 2 bases and J by 3 bases, with 14 bases between. Germline-derived CDR1 and CDR2 are MNHNS and SASEGT. Specified time point: cycle 4 day 1 (C4D1), after five to seven weeks of nivolumab. Every patient relapsed after autologous stem cell transplantation, and brentuximab vedotin exposure varied.

This specimen was peripheral blood mononuclear cells (PBMCs), taken before the fourth cycle of nivolumab. The chain links TRBV6-1 to TRBJ1-5; TRBD1 might be the D (6 bases). This clonotype was obtained from a human donor with classical Hodgkin lymphoma. The CDR3 coding sequence is TGTGCCAGCAGTGAACTGCTCGACAGGTTCAATCAGCCCCAGCATTTT. Protein: CASSELLDRFNQPQHF.